The next 9 T cell receptor beta chains were all read from a single sample in a study of identical twins. TCRdb analysed the 5' RACE reads with MiXCR anew, one entry per CDR3 protein. The sample holds just over 450,000 distinct CDR3 sequences, more than 13% seen once. The data were also submitted as part of a second study, on yellow fever vaccine responses in identical twins.

Sequenced: CD4+ T cells sorted from blood. The receptors originated from a woman aged 18-29 years in good health.

V is TRBV25-1 and J is TRBJ2-1; possibly TRBD1 for D (6 bases). The CDR3 is made up of 15 amino acids. V was shortened by 1 base and J by 7 bases, with 14 bases between the two germline ends. Germline CDR1 reads MGHDK; CDR2 reads SYGVNS. CDR3 sequence (DNA): TGTGCCAGCAGTGAATTCAGGGGTAATCGGAATGAGCAGTTCTTC. It yields the protein CASSEFRGNRNEQFF.

This clonotype was counted between two and nine times. The chain combines TRBV28 with TRBJ1-1, with a possible D match to TRBD1 (5 bases). The V end lost 6 bases, the J end lost 4 bases, and 15 bases lay between the germline ends. The CDR3 is made up of 14 amino acids. Germline V lookup: CDR1 MDHEN, CDR2 SYDVKM. CDR3 bases: TGTGCCAGCAGCCTTGACAGTCTGGTCACTGAAGCTTTCTTT. Protein: CASSLDSLVTEAFF.

The chain uses TRBV7-2 and TRBJ2-7; D remains unclear. Per germline, CDR1 SGHTA and CDR2 FQGNSA. Trimming pared 2 bases from V and 7 bases from J, leaving 15 bases between. The CDR3 loop spans 14 amino acids. The CDR3 loop is CASSLKGPGWEQYF. CDR3 DNA sequence: TGTGCCAGCAGCTTAAAAGGGCCTGGGTGGGAGCAGTACTTC.

This clonotype was detected only a few times. CDR3 nucleotides: TGCGCCAGCAGCTCCACTCCAGGGGCGGGTCAGCCCCAGCATTTT. Amino acids: CASSSTPGAGQPQHF. This rearrangement joins TRBV5-1 to TRBJ1-5; weak D call: TRBD1 (6 bases). Trimming took off 3 bases at V and 6 bases at J, with 16 bases between the two ends. The germline V gene has CDR1 SGHRS and CDR2 YFSETQ. CDR3 length: 15 residues.

The chain couples TRBV7-9 to TRBJ1-1; TRBD1 matches at 9 bases. V gave up 3 bases and J gave up 4 bases; unmatched junction bases: 6. The CDR3 has 15 residues. Germline V gene sequence: CDR1 SEHNR, CDR2 FQNEAQ (reference sequence). CDR3 protein: CASSLGQGGSTEAFF. DNA for the CDR3: TGTGCCAGCAGCTTGGGACAGGGAGGGTCCACTGAAGCTTTCTTT.

In its sample, this clonotype was seen a few times. This sequence joins TRBV5-1 and TRBJ2-1, with TRBD2 identical over 7 bases. The CDR3 runs to 15 residues. Per germline, CDR1 SGHRS and CDR2 YFSETQ. The junction had 7 bases not matched to a gene; V was cut back by 5 bases and J by 2 bases. CDR3 residues: CASSYREVPYNEQFF. The CDR3, as DNA: TGCGCCAGCAGTTACCGGGAGGTCCCCTACAATGAGCAGTTCTTC.

The rearrangement uses TRBV27 and TRBJ2-2; the D gene could be TRBD1 or TRBD2 (6 bases each). Germline CDR1 is MNHEY and CDR2 is SMNVEV (reference sequence). CDR3 length: 15 residues. Trimming took 4 bases from V and 4 from J, leaving 13 bases between them. CDR3 DNA: TGTGCCAGCAGTTACCGGGGGCAGGGCACCGGGGAGCTGTTTTTT. Encoded protein: CASSYRGQGTGELFF.

In its sample, this clonotype was seen a few times. The rearrangement joins TRBV4-1 to TRBJ2-6; TRBD2 aligns across 7 bases. Germline V gene data show CDR1 as MGHRA and CDR2 as YSYEKL. CDR3 size: 17 residues. The J segment lost 4 bases and the V segment lost 0 bases, leaving 6 bases of the junction unmatched. CDR3 nucleotide sequence: TGCGCCAGCAGCCAAGAGCTCGGGAGGCCGGGGGCCAACGTCCTGACTTTC. Its translation is CASSQELGRPGANVLTF.

This clonotype has at least ten counts. The chain employs TRBV12-3 or TRBV12-4 and TRBJ2-1; 9 bases map to TRBD2. V was clipped by 6 bases and J by 6 bases; unmatched bases: 6. This CDR3 has 14 amino acids. The CDR3 spells CASRYSGSGNEQFF. The CDR3 DNA is TGTGCCAGCAGATATAGCGGGAGCGGCAATGAGCAGTTCTTC.